This TCR beta chain was sequenced for a study of identical twins. The CDR3 sequence is 13 residues long. V was cut by 6 bases and J by 3 bases, with 9 bases left in between. TCRdb re-analysed the 5' RACE reads in MiXCR, keeping a single row per CDR3 protein. The data show approximately 350,000 distinct CDR3 sequences, approximately 13% seen once. Another study also made use of these data, one on yellow fever vaccine responses in identical twins.

This sequence originates from a young woman in good health. The chain links TRBV12-3 or TRBV12-4 to TRBJ2-1; TRBD2 is a possible D gene (6 bases). Material for sequencing was CD8+ T cells sorted from blood. This CDR3 is CASSPSVYNEQFF. The CDR3 DNA follows: TGTGCCAGCAGCCCTAGCGTCTACAATGAGCAGTTCTTC.